The rows below give T cell receptor beta chains drawn from one sample of a study of CD8 T cells in Susac syndrome. MiXCR, run by TCRdb on the immunoSEQ multiplex PCR reads, gives a single entry per CDR3 protein. The table lists under 550,000 distinct CDR3 sequences, around 85% of them singletons. Sequences were obtained from CD8+ T cells from PBMCs. These receptors originate from a human donor with multiple sclerosis. CDR3s include the opening cysteine and the closing phenylalanine or tryptophan. Each record gives: D gene, V gene, clone size, J gene, CDR3 DNA, CDR3 protein. A D gene is named only where the DNA matches it firmly. Expanded clones get a size class; other rows say once, few or many, or leave the size out.

TRBD1	TRBV7-9	.	TRBJ1-2	TGTGCCAGCAGCTTACGGGGACAGGGGGAGGGCTACACCTTC	CASSLRGQGEGYTF
.	TRBV7-6	.	TRBJ2-2	TGTGCCAGCAGCTTAGTGCCGGGCCCCATTTTCCCCACCGGGGAGCTGTTTTTT	CASSLVPGPIFPTGELFF
.	TRBV20-1	.	TRBJ2-1	TGCAGTGCTAGAGACCTGGGACCCCTCTCCTACAATGAGCAGTTCTTC	CSARDLGPLSYNEQFF
TRBD2	TRBV9	.	TRBJ2-1	TGTGCCAGCAGCCCGAGAGGGACTAGCGGGGGCAATGAGCAGTTCTTC	CASSPRGTSGGNEQFF
TRBD2	TRBV6-2/TRBV6-3	few	TRBJ2-2	TGTGCCAGCACCGGACTAGCGGGGGGCGGGGAGCTGTTTTTT	CASTGLAGGGELFF
.	TRBV6-1	many	TRBJ1-1	TGTGCCAGCAAGGGGGGTGGATACCCGCCTGAAGCTTTCTTT	CASKGGGYPPEAFF
.	TRBV21-1	.	TRBJ1-3	TGTGCCAGCACCAACACCGATGACACCATATATTTT	CASTNTDDTIYF
TRBD1	TRBV9	.	TRBJ2-6	TGTGCCAGCAGCAATCCGGGACAGGGAGTTGGGGCCAACGTCCTGACTTTC	CASSNPGQGVGANVLTF
TRBD2	TRBV29-1	.	TRBJ2-7	TGCAGCGTTGAACGGGCGGGAGTAGGGTACGAGCAGTACTTC	CSVERAGVGYEQYF
TRBD1	TRBV5-5	.	TRBJ2-3	TGTGCCAGCAGCTTGGAGGGGGCTGTCACAGATACGCAGTATTTT	CASSLEGAVTDTQYF
.	TRBV5-1	.	TRBJ1-1	TGCGCCAGCAGCACACAAACAGGGTTCCCTGAAGCTTTCTTT	CASSTQTGFPEAFF
.	TRBV15	.	TRBJ2-1	TGTGCCACCAGCTTAGCGGGACAGCTATACAATGAGCAGTTCTTC	CATSLAGQLYNEQFF
.	TRBV25-1	.	TRBJ2-7	TGTGCCAGCAGTTATACAGGGATCGACGAGCAGTACTTC	CASSYTGIDEQYF
.	TRBV28	.	TRBJ1-1	TGTGCCAGCAGCTACAGGGTGGACACTGAAGCTTTCTTT	CASSYRVDTEAFF
TRBD2	TRBV29-1	once	TRBJ2-7	TGCAGCGTTGAAGCCGAACTAGCGGACGCCTACGAGCAGTACTTC	CSVEAELADAYEQYF
.	TRBV5-1	.	TRBJ1-1	TGCGCCAGCAGCGACAGCTCTGACACTGAAGCTTTCTTT	CASSDSSDTEAFF
TRBD2	TRBV27	once	TRBJ2-4	TGTGCCAGCAGTTTAGAACCTAGCGGGACTGACATTCAGTACTTC	CASSLEPSGTDIQYF
TRBD1	TRBV4-1	few	TRBJ2-7	TGCGCCAGCAGCCAATCGGGACAGGGTCTTTACGAGCAGTACTTC	CASSQSGQGLYEQYF
.	TRBV4-1	.	TRBJ2-7	TGCGCCAGCAGCCAAGATCCAGGGCCCTACGAGCAGTACTTC	CASSQDPGPYEQYF
.	TRBV12-3/TRBV12-4	.	TRBJ2-7	TGTGCCAGCAGTTCCCTGGGGAGCGCGATAACCTACGAGCAGTACTTC	CASSSLGSAITYEQYF
.	TRBV4-1	once	TRBJ2-1	TGCGCCAGCAGACCCGAACCGGGACAAGTTTTCAATGAGCAGTTCTTC	CASRPEPGQVFNEQFF
.	TRBV13	.	TRBJ2-5	TGTGCCAGCAGCTCGAGTACCACCCCGGAGACCCAGTACTTC	CASSSSTTPETQYF
TRBD1	TRBV4-1	.	TRBJ2-2	TGCGCCAGCAGCCGGGACAGGGGGCGCACCGGGGAGCTGTTTTTT	CASSRDRGRTGELFF
.	TRBV7-9	few	TRBJ1-5	TGTGCCAGCACCCAGGGGTCCAGCAATCAGCCCCAGCATTTT	CASTQGSSNQPQHF
.	TRBV12-5	.	TRBJ2-7	TGTGCTAGTGGTTTGGGATCGCCGTTCGTTGGCTCCTACGAGCAGTACTTC	CASGLGSPFVGSYEQYF
.	TRBV30	once	TRBJ2-7	TGTGCCTGGAGTATGCCCTACGAGCAGTACTTC	CAWSMPYEQYF
TRBD1	TRBV30	.	TRBJ2-7	TGTGCCTGGAGTGCCCCGGGACAGGGAACCTACGAGCAGTACTTC	CAWSAPGQGTYEQYF
.	TRBV6-1	.	TRBJ2-5	TGTGCCAGCAGCCACTTCTCCGGAGGGGAGACCCAGTACTTC	CASSHFSGGETQYF
.	TRBV7-9	.	TRBJ2-5	TGTGCCAGCAGCTTAATACCCGCGGCTAATATGGGGGAGACCCAGTACTTC	CASSLIPAANMGETQYF
.	TRBV6-5	few	TRBJ2-5	TGTGCCAGCAGTTACGGGCGGGGAGAGACCCAGTACTTC	CASSYGRGETQYF
TRBD1	TRBV19	.	TRBJ1-2	TGTGCCAGTAGTATCCGACGCCTTTGGACAGGCTTTGGCTACACCTTC	CASSIRRLWTGFGYTF
.	TRBV5-1	.	TRBJ2-5	TGCGCCAGCAGCTGGACAAGCGAGGAGACCCAGTACTTC	CASSWTSEETQYF
.	TRBV20-1	.	TRBJ2-5	TGCAGTGCAAACTCGCGGCGGGTAGAGGAGACCCAGTACTTC	CSANSRRVEETQYF
.	TRBV20-1	.	TRBJ1-2	TGCAGTGCTAGGTCGCGGACCGTCTATGGCTACACCTTC	CSARSRTVYGYTF
.	TRBV15	.	TRBJ1-3	TGTGCCACCAGCAGAGATGCGGACTCTGGAAACACCATATATTTT	CATSRDADSGNTIYF
.	TRBV30	.	TRBJ2-7	TGTGCCTGGGCGGAGGCGGTTACCGAGCAGTACTTC	CAWAEAVTEQYF
TRBD2	TRBV12-3/TRBV12-4	.	TRBJ2-7	TGTGCCAGCAGTTTACTAGGTAGCGGGAGCTACGAGCAGTACTTC	CASSLLGSGSYEQYF
TRBD1	TRBV5-1	.	TRBJ2-7	TGCGCCAGCAGCTCGGGACAGGGGGCGAGAAGCGAGCAGTACTTC	CASSSGQGARSEQYF
.	TRBV11-2	.	TRBJ2-3	TGTGCCAGCAGCCCCCCGGGGTCGCGGATTGGCGCAGATACGCAGTATTTT	CASSPPGSRIGADTQYF
.	TRBV19	.	TRBJ2-1	TGTGCCAGCGATCCGGGACACGAGGAGCAGTTCTTC	CASDPGHEEQFF
.	TRBV9	once	TRBJ2-1	TGTGCCAGCAGCGACTCAGGGAGTCTCAATGAGCAGTTCTTC	CASSDSGSLNEQFF
.	TRBV27	.	TRBJ2-1	TGTGCCAGCAGATCTCAGACAGGTGACAATGAGCAGTTCTTC	CASRSQTGDNEQFF
.	TRBV6-2/TRBV6-3	few	TRBJ1-1	TGTGCCAGCAGTTACTCAGAGGGAGTGTCCACTGAAGCTTTCTTT	CASSYSEGVSTEAFF
.	TRBV19	.	TRBJ2-1	TGTGCCAGTACCCCGGCAGGAGGTCCCTATGAGCAGTTCTTC	CASTPAGGPYEQFF
.	TRBV28	.	TRBJ2-7	TGTGCCAGCAGTTTAGGGGATTCGGGGGTGGTCTCCTACGAGCAGTACTTC	CASSLGDSGVVSYEQYF